These T cell receptor beta chains were read from a single sample in a study of OX40 agonist ivuxolimab in advanced cancers. Here immunoSEQ multiplex PCR was the method, and the copy in TCRdb shows in-frame clones only, minus some. The sample includes fewer than 85,000 clones, around 92% of them seen just once. Sequenced material: CD4+ or CD8+ T cells sorted from blood, taken in a trial of the OX40 agonist ivuxolimab. These receptors all come from an adult with an advanced solid tumor such as melanoma, head and neck, liver or kidney cancer. Both conserved end residues are part of each CDR3. A D gene is named only where the DNA matches it firmly. Some rows mark clone size as missing; the rest say once, few, many or name a class of expanded clone.

>TRBV7-6|NA|NA|TRBJ1-1
CASSSREDSMNTEAFF
TGTGCCAGCAGCTCCAGGGAGGACAGCATGAACACTGAAGCTTTCTTT
>TRBV25-1|NA|NA|TRBJ2-5
CASSDPGRLAETQYF
TGTGCCAGCAGTGACCCAGGGAGACTGGCTGAGACCCAGTACTTC
>TRBV19|NA|NA|TRBJ1-4
CASSMVQAREKLFF
TGTGCCAGTAGTATGGTCCAAGCTCGAGAAAAACTGTTTTTT
>TRBV5-4|NA|NA|TRBJ1-5
CASSLRQTKNYQPQHF
TGTGCCAGCAGCCTACGACAGACCAAGAATTATCAGCCCCAGCATTTT
>TRBV11-2|NA|NA|TRBJ1-6
CASSLGARPNSPLHF
TGTGCCAGCAGCTTAGGGGCCCGACCTAATTCACCCCTCCACTTT
>TRBV11-2|NA|NA|TRBJ1-1
CASTQGRTMNTEAFF
TGTGCCAGCACTCAAGGGCGGACGATGAACACTGAAGCTTTCTTT
>TRBV9|TRBD2|NA|TRBJ2-7
CASSVSAGATEQYF
TGTGCCAGCAGCGTCTCAGCGGGAGCCACCGAGCAGTACTTC
>TRBV11-3|NA|once|TRBJ2-2
CASSPRPGLETRELFF
TGTGCCAGCAGCCCCCGGCCGGGCCTAGAAACGAGGGAGCTGTTTTTT
>TRBV6-5|TRBD1|once|TRBJ1-4
CASRRRQGTNEKLFF
TGTGCCAGCAGGAGGAGACAGGGAACTAATGAAAAACTGTTTTTT
>TRBV7-2|NA|NA|TRBJ1-1
CASSPQSYTEAFF
TGTGCCAGCAGCCCCCAAAGCTACACTGAAGCTTTCTTT
>TRBV30|NA|once|TRBJ2-1
CAWSEPPSQVVF
TGTGCCTGGAGTGAACCCCCCTCGCAGGTAGTCTTC
>TRBV6-5|NA|NA|TRBJ2-5
CASSYPGRTETQYF
TGTGCCAGCAGTTACCCGGGGCGCACGGAGACCCAGTACTTC
>TRBV5-4|NA|NA|TRBJ2-1
CASSRGGDEQFF
TGTGCCAGCAGCCGAGGCGGGGATGAGCAGTTCTTC
>TRBV6-1|TRBD1|once|TRBJ1-4
CASSEQGVEKLFF
TGTGCCAGCAGTGAGCAGGGGGTCGAAAAACTGTTTTTT
>TRBV5-4|TRBD2|NA|TRBJ2-2
CASSPGLAGDGELFF
TGTGCCAGCAGCCCCGGACTAGCGGGAGATGGGGAGCTGTTTTTT
>TRBV29-1|NA|NA|TRBJ2-3
CSVDRENLVGTQYF
TGCAGCGTGGACCGGGAAAACCTGGTGGGTACGCAGTATTTT
>TRBV30|NA|NA|TRBJ1-5
CAWSRTVTGQPQHF
TGTGCCTGGAGCAGGACCGTGACGGGTCAGCCCCAGCATTTT
>TRBV4-3|TRBD1|NA|TRBJ2-7
CASSQSGGQGAREQYF
TGCGCCAGCAGCCAATCGGGGGGACAGGGGGCGAGGGAGCAGTACTTC
>TRBV27|TRBD2|NA|TRBJ2-5
CASSLSPPVPGLAGGMGQETQYF
TGTGCCAGCAGTTTAAGTCCCCCCGTTCCCGGGCTAGCGGGAGGGATGGGGCAAGAGACCCAGTACTTC
>TRBV27|TRBD1|NA|TRBJ2-6
CASSPGQGAGGANVLTF
TGTGCCAGCAGTCCCGGACAGGGGGCGGGTGGGGCCAACGTCCTGACTTTC
>TRBV4-2|TRBD2|NA|TRBJ2-1
CASSQDTSGAAYNEQFF
TGTGCCAGCAGCCAAGATACTAGCGGGGCAGCCTACAATGAGCAGTTCTTC
>TRBV4-3|NA|NA|TRBJ1-3
CASSRGVDSSGNTIYF
TGCGCCAGCAGCCGGGGGGTCGACAGCTCTGGAAACACCATATATTTT
>TRBV2|NA|NA|TRBJ2-7
CASSVGRLEQYF
TGTGCCAGCAGTGTAGGCAGGCTCGAGCAGTACTTC
>TRBV5-4|TRBD1|NA|TRBJ1-2
CASSPPTGGTYGYTF
TGTGCCAGCAGCCCCCCGACAGGGGGCACCTATGGCTACACCTTC
>TRBV28|NA|NA|TRBJ2-5
CASSLPPTEGTQYF
TGTGCCAGCAGCCTGCCCCCCACTGAAGGGACCCAGTACTTC
>TRBV15|NA|few|TRBJ2-7
CATGKGRGLSYEQYF
TGTGCCACCGGCAAGGGCAGGGGCCTCTCCTACGAGCAGTACTTC
>TRBV28|TRBD1|once|TRBJ2-7
CASRTGYEQYF
TGTGCCAGCAGGACAGGGTACGAGCAGTACTTC
>TRBV6-5|NA|NA|TRBJ1-1
CASSLFRGTEAFF
TGTGCCAGCAGTCTATTTCGGGGCACTGAAGCTTTCTTT
>TRBV11-3|TRBD1|NA|TRBJ1-1
CASSLDRGLGTEAFF
TGTGCCAGCAGCTTAGACAGGGGGCTTGGGACTGAAGCTTTCTTT
>TRBV7-8|NA|NA|TRBJ2-7
CASSSPRVQYF
TGTGCCAGCAGCTCTCCGCGGGTGCAGTACTTC
>TRBV7-2|NA|NA|TRBJ1-5
CASSRGAQPYQPQHF
TGTGCCAGCAGCCGCGGGGCACAACCATATCAGCCCCAGCATTTT
>TRBV5-1|NA|few|TRBJ2-5
CASSLGDVGETQYF
TGCGCCAGCAGCTTGGGGGACGTAGGGGAGACCCAGTACTTC
>TRBV30|NA|NA|TRBJ1-1
CAWSVGGEAFF
TGTGCCTGGAGTGTAGGGGGAGAAGCTTTCTTT
>TRBV29-1|TRBD2|NA|TRBJ2-3
CSALAAGGDTQYF
TGCAGCGCGCTAGCGGCGGGAGGGGATACGCAGTATTTT
>TRBV28|NA|NA|TRBJ2-7
CASSLGLNSYEQYF
TGTGCCAGCAGTTTAGGACTTAATTCCTACGAGCAGTACTTC
>TRBV5-4|TRBD2|NA|TRBJ2-1
CASSLGLAGAGYNEQFF
TGTGCCAGCAGCTTGGGGCTAGCGGGAGCAGGCTACAATGAGCAGTTCTTC
>TRBV6-5|TRBD1|NA|TRBJ1-1
CASRDRGEAEAFF
TGTGCCAGCCGGGACAGGGGGGAGGCTGAAGCTTTCTTT
>TRBV2|NA|NA|TRBJ2-2
CASSETRTTGELFF
TGTGCCAGCAGTGAAACCCGGACCACCGGGGAGCTGTTTTTT
>TRBV28|TRBD2|NA|TRBJ2-3
CASSLWGRATDTQYF
TGTGCCAGCAGTTTATGGGGGAGGGCCACAGATACGCAGTATTTT
>TRBV18|TRBD2|once|TRBJ2-7
CASSPLLPSGRGYEQYF
TGTGCCAGCTCACCACTGCTTCCTAGCGGGAGAGGATACGAGCAGTACTTC
>TRBV5-4|TRBD2|NA|TRBJ2-3
CASSLAGAGTDTQYF
TGTGCCAGCAGCTTGGCGGGAGCGGGGACAGATACGCAGTATTTT
>TRBV19|TRBD2|NA|TRBJ2-1
CASTSRREGGTGNEQFF
TGTGCCAGTACCTCGCGCCGGGAGGGCGGGACGGGCAATGAGCAGTTCTTC
>TRBV9|NA|NA|TRBJ2-1
CASSVEDSFWNEQFF
TGTGCCAGCAGCGTAGAAGACAGCTTTTGGAATGAGCAGTTCTTC
>TRBV6-5|NA|NA|TRBJ2-1
CASSYPAKFGEQFF
TGTGCCAGCAGTTACCCCGCTAAATTCGGTGAGCAGTTCTTC
>TRBV2|TRBD1|NA|TRBJ1-4
CASRTGGANEKLFF
TGTGCCAGCAGGACAGGGGGAGCTAATGAAAAACTGTTTTTT
>TRBV4-1|NA|NA|TRBJ2-7
CASSRLARVSSYEQYF
TGCGCCAGCAGCCGCTTGGCCAGGGTTAGCTCCTACGAGCAGTACTTC
>TRBV7-3|TRBD2|NA|TRBJ2-1
CASSITGTSGSNEQFF
TGTGCCAGCAGCATTACCGGGACTAGCGGGAGTAATGAGCAGTTCTTC
>TRBV7-9|TRBD2|NA|TRBJ2-1
CASSLAALAGGLEQFF
TGTGCCAGCAGCTTAGCGGCACTAGCGGGAGGGCTTGAGCAGTTCTTC